A selection of T cell receptor beta chains follows, all from one sample in a study of OX40 agonist ivuxolimab in advanced cancers. TCRdb's copy holds only in-frame clones and misses some; the assay was immunoSEQ multiplex PCR. The table has 75,000 or so clones, roughly 84% seen once. Specimen: CD4+ or CD8+ T cells sorted from blood, collected in a trial of the OX40 agonist ivuxolimab. The receptors were sampled from an adult with an advanced solid tumor such as melanoma, head and neck, liver or kidney cancer. The CDR3 runs from the conserved cysteine through the conserved F or W. The D gene is left open where the match is weak. Expanded clones are given a class, and other clones once, few, many or no size at all.

j_call,clone_size,v_call,d_call,cdr3_nt,cdr3_aa
TRBJ2-7,NA,TRBV5-1,TRBD2,TGCGCCAGCAGCTTGGAGTCCGGGACTAGTTACTACGAGCAGTACTTC,CASSLESGTSYYEQYF
TRBJ2-7,once,TRBV5-4,NA,TGTGCCAGCAGCTTGACGGTCGGCCGCTCCTACGAGCAGTACTTC,CASSLTVGRSYEQYF
TRBJ1-1,NA,TRBV20-1,NA,TGCAGCGGGCAGGGGAACACTGAAGCTTTCTTT,CSGQGNTEAFF
TRBJ1-1,NA,TRBV5-5,NA,TGTGCCAGCAGCTTGGCCGGGATCGCCACTGAAGCTTTCTTT,CASSLAGIATEAFF
TRBJ2-1,NA,TRBV11-2,TRBD2,TGTGCCAGCAGCGCCTCTCCCAGCGGGAGTAGGAGTGAGCAGTTCTTC,CASSASPSGSRSEQFF
TRBJ2-6,NA,TRBV5-1,NA,TGCGCCAGCAGCTTACAACCCGGGACCGGGGGGCTGGGTGGGGCCAACGTCCTGACTTTC,CASSLQPGTGGLGGANVLTF
TRBJ2-7,NA,TRBV7-2,NA,TGTGCCAGCAGCTTAGAGGGCAGGGACGGACAGAGCTCCTACGAGCAGTACTTC,CASSLEGRDGQSSYEQYF
TRBJ2-7,NA,TRBV15,NA,TGTGCCACCAGCAGGTTTCGTGCGGGGCGAACCTACGAGCAGTACTTC,CATSRFRAGRTYEQYF
TRBJ2-5,NA,TRBV6-4,TRBD1,TGTGCCAGCAGCGGTGGGTCCGACAGGGCGGTCCAAGAGACCCAGTACTTC,CASSGGSDRAVQETQYF
TRBJ1-2,once,TRBV6-5,TRBD1,TGTGCCAGCAGTCCGACAGGGCGGGGAACTGGCTACACCTTC,CASSPTGRGTGYTF
TRBJ2-1,NA,TRBV11-2,NA,TGTGCCAGCAGCCCCCGGGTACCGTACAATGAGCAGTTCTTC,CASSPRVPYNEQFF
TRBJ2-3,NA,TRBV7-9,TRBD1,TGTGCCAGCACTTACCCGCGACAGGGCATAGATACGCAGTATTTT,CASTYPRQGIDTQYF
TRBJ2-1,NA,TRBV4-3,NA,TGCGCCAGCAGCCAATTCGGGAGTTCCTACAATGAGCAGTTCTTC,CASSQFGSSYNEQFF
TRBJ2-3,NA,TRBV11-2,NA,TGTGCCAGCAGCCGCGGTTTTGGCACAGATACGCAGTATTTT,CASSRGFGTDTQYF
TRBJ2-3,NA,TRBV7-2,NA,TGTGCCAGCAGCTTGCTACAGGGAGATACGCAGTATTTT,CASSLLQGDTQYF
TRBJ2-5,NA,TRBV7-3,NA,TGTGCCAGCAGCTTAGCGTACCAAGAGACCCAGTACTTC,CASSLAYQETQYF
TRBJ1-2,NA,TRBV5-1,NA,TGCGCCAGTCGCCAGGATAGGTATGGCTACACCTTC,CASRQDRYGYTF
TRBJ1-5,NA,TRBV7-3,NA,TGTGCCAGCAGCCCCTTTCCCCGAGGGAGCAATCAGCCCCAGCATTTT,CASSPFPRGSNQPQHF
TRBJ2-3,NA,TRBV18,NA,TGTGCCAGCTCACCACCAACTAGCAGGAGAGATACGCAGTATTTT,CASSPPTSRRDTQYF
TRBJ2-3,NA,TRBV7-3,NA,TGTGCCAGCAGCTTGTACCGTGGAGATACGCAGTATTTT,CASSLYRGDTQYF
TRBJ2-5,NA,TRBV9,NA,TGTGCCAGCAGCGTAGGGGTCCTCAGGTTAGAGACCCAGTACTTC,CASSVGVLRLETQYF
TRBJ2-1,NA,TRBV2,TRBD1,TGTGCCAGCAGGGACAGGTCCATAGACAATGAGCAGTTCTTC,CASRDRSIDNEQFF
TRBJ2-7,NA,TRBV27,NA,TGTGCCAGCAGTTTTCGAGGGCCTACCTACGAGCAGTACTTC,CASSFRGPTYEQYF
TRBJ2-2,NA,TRBV2,TRBD2,TGTGCCAGCAGTGAATCTGGGCTAGCGGGAGTATCATCCGGGGAGCTGTTTTTT,CASSESGLAGVSSGELFF
TRBJ1-1,NA,TRBV7-6,NA,TGTGCCAGCAGCTCAAGAGGAGGGACTGAAGCTTTCTTT,CASSSRGGTEAFF
TRBJ2-7,NA,TRBV9,TRBD1,TGTGCCAGCAGCGAGTCGACAGGGGGTCACTACGAGCAGTACTTC,CASSESTGGHYEQYF
TRBJ2-5,NA,TRBV27,TRBD2,TGTGCCAGCAGTTTTTTGACTAGCGGATTCCAAGAGACCCAGTACTTC,CASSFLTSGFQETQYF
TRBJ1-2,NA,TRBV11-2,NA,TGTGCCAGCAGGGGGATAAATGGCGGCTATGGCTACACCTTC,CASRGINGGYGYTF
TRBJ1-3,few,TRBV11-3,NA,TGTGCCAGCAGCTTAAGGGCGGCGACCTCTGGAAACACCATATATTTT,CASSLRAATSGNTIYF
TRBJ1-2,few,TRBV7-6,NA,TGTGCCAGCAGCTTAATGGGGGATCCCTCAAACTATGGCTACACCTTC,CASSLMGDPSNYGYTF
TRBJ1-4,NA,TRBV19,NA,TGTGCCAGTAGTATCCCTACATTGGGGCAAGTGGGAAAACTGTTTTTT,CASSIPTLGQVGKLFF
TRBJ2-7,NA,TRBV4-3,NA,TGCGCCAGCAGCCAAGAGTCTAGGCTAGCGACGAGCGAGCAGTACTTC,CASSQESRLATSEQYF
TRBJ2-7,NA,TRBV6-6,TRBD1,TGTGCCAGCTGCCCCCTAGGGACAGAGAGCTCCTACGAGCAGTACTTC,CASCPLGTESSYEQYF
TRBJ1-2,NA,TRBV19,TRBD1,TGTGCCAGTAGTATTCAGGGACAGGGTGTTTCCTATGGCTACACCTTC,CASSIQGQGVSYGYTF
TRBJ1-1,NA,TRBV11-2,NA,TGTGCCAGCAGCTTAGCTCTCCTAGCCGCTGAAGCTTTCTTT,CASSLALLAAEAFF
TRBJ2-2,NA,TRBV4-1,TRBD2,TGCGCCAGCAGCCAAGGGCTCTTCGGACTAGTGCGCGGGGAGCTGTTTTTT,CASSQGLFGLVRGELFF
TRBJ1-2,NA,TRBV7-8,TRBD1,TGTGCCAGCAGCTGGACAGGGAAGGGCTACACCTTC,CASSWTGKGYTF
TRBJ2-2,few,TRBV6-1,NA,TGTGCCAGCAGTGAAGGGAACACCGGGGAGCTGTTTTTT,CASSEGNTGELFF
TRBJ1-6,NA,TRBV4-3,NA,TGCGCCAGCAGCCAGGGGAGAGCAGGGGCGTCACCCCTCCACTTT,CASSQGRAGASPLHF
TRBJ2-7,few,TRBV27,NA,TGTGCCAGCAGATCGGCCGGGACAATGGCCGACGAGCAGTACTTC,CASRSAGTMADEQYF
TRBJ2-1,NA,TRBV6-5,NA,TGTGCCAGCAGGGACAATGAGCAGTTCTTC,CASRDNEQFF
TRBJ2-1,NA,TRBV9,NA,TGTGCCAGCAGCGTGTTGGGGGGCCTGGGAGATGAGCAGTTCTTC,CASSVLGGLGDEQFF
TRBJ1-5,NA,TRBV19,TRBD1,TGTGCCAGTAAGCAAACAGGGGAAGGGCAGCCCCAGCATTTT,CASKQTGEGQPQHF
TRBJ1-1,once,TRBV9,NA,TGTGCCAGCAGCGAGCGGTGGAACACTGAAGCTTTCTTT,CASSERWNTEAFF
TRBJ2-1,NA,TRBV27,NA,TGTGCCAGCAGCCCCGGGGTTGCTGAGCAGTTCTTC,CASSPGVAEQFF
TRBJ2-5,NA,TRBV11-3,NA,TGTGCCAGCAGCTTAGGGGAGACCCAGTACTTC,CASSLGETQYF
TRBJ1-5,NA,TRBV19,NA,TGTGCCAGTAGTCCCACCAGAGATGTGGCCCAGCATTTT,CASSPTRDVAQHF
TRBJ1-2,NA,TRBV7-9,NA,TGTACCAGCAGCCCCTATAGGGGGTTGACCTCTAGGGAGTATGGCTACACCTTC,CTSSPYRGLTSREYGYTF